This T cell receptor beta chain is from a study of spatial heterogeneity in lung cancer. Sample time point: sample taken at primary tumor resection. Untreated early-stage non-small cell lung cancer patients, around 70 in total, were the donors. Using its own MiXCR run on the 5' RACE reads, TCRdb lists one record per CDR3 protein. This repertoire shows 90,000 to 95,000 distinct CDR3 sequences, about an eighth found once; its top ten account for 35% to 50%. Germline CDR1 is LGHNA and CDR2 is YSLEER. V gave up 4 bases and J gave up 0 bases, with 13 bases separating them. The CDR3 spans 16 residues. This clonotype has at least ten counts.

The chain has TRBV4-3 and TRBJ2-1; the D gene is possibly TRBD2 (5 bases). This sequence was found in a male donor with early-stage non-small cell lung cancer. Source: PBMCs, taken at surgery. This CDR3 is CASSPDYSSSYNEQFF. CDR3 DNA sequence: TGCGCCAGCAGCCCTGACTACTCCAGCTCCTACAATGAGCAGTTCTTC.